The sequence of this TCR beta chain was determined in a study of T cell responses to AZD1222 COVID-19 vaccine. With V trimmed by 2 bases and J by 4 bases, 6 bases remained unmatched. Looked up from germline, CDR1 is MNHEY and CDR2 is SMNVEV (reference sequence). This CDR3 is 15 amino acids long. Profiling relied on immunoSEQ multiplex PCR, and the TCRdb table lists in-frame clones only, not all of them. This sample has roughly 120,000 clones, with around 94% found just once. The specimen was peripheral blood, collected on day 0 of AZD1222 vaccination. This chain links TRBV27 with TRBJ2-7, with 9 bases aligning to TRBD1. This TCR derives from an adult in good health. The CDR3 loop is CASSLTTGGAYEQYF. The CDR3 coding sequence is TGTGCCAGCAGTTTAACCACAGGGGGCGCGTACGAGCAGTACTTC.